Ten or more counts support the clone carrying this T cell receptor beta chain. Antigen unknown. The sample belongs to a study of T cells in Graves' hyperthyroidism and ophthalmopathy. Points from the study as a whole: Most thyroid clonotypes that were expanded above 0.001 also turned up in blood. A 13 V-J model separated ophthalmopathy from stable hyperthyroidism.

This CDR3 has 14 amino acids. Germline V CDR1 and CDR2: DFQATT, SNEGSKA (reference sequence). Germline trimming cut 3 bases from V and 5 bases from J; bases unmatched to any gene: 7. Using RNA transcripts as the source, TCR beta CDR3 regions were amplified. Carried out on the TCR CDR3, a first-round RT-PCR used the HTBI primer set. TCRdb analysed the multiplex PCR reads with MiXCR anew, one entry per CDR3 protein. The sample contains 300,000 to 450,000 distinct CDR3 sequences, about a sixth of which appear only once. Sequencing used blood. The chain uses TRBV20-1 and TRBJ2-3, with 8 nucleotides matching TRBD2. The TCR sequence derives from a young woman with Graves' hyperthyroidism that later progressed to Graves' ophthalmopathy. In DNA form, the CDR3 reads TGCAGTGCTAGGAGCGGGAGACTGGAAGATACGCAGTATTTT. It codes for CSARSGRLEDTQYF.